This TCR beta chain was profiled in a study of T cells in Graves' hyperthyroidism and ophthalmopathy. Study-wide findings and caveats: Most thyroid clonotypes that were expanded above 0.001 also turned up in blood.

The CDR3 runs 15 residues. Germline values: CDR1 SGHTA, CDR2 FQGTGA. After removal of 4 bases from V and 7 bases from J, the junction contained 7 bases not matched to a gene. Amplified TCR beta CDR3 regions came from RNA transcripts. A first-round RT-PCR of the TCR CDR3 used the HTBI primer set. TCRdb analysed the multiplex PCR reads with MiXCR anew, one entry per CDR3 protein. The sample has about 590,000 distinct CDR3 sequences, 15% to 18% seen once. This clonotype was seen only a few times. Its antigen is still unknown. The receptor was isolated from a woman aged 25 to 39 with Graves' hyperthyroidism. This chain connects TRBV7-3 to TRBJ2-1; 10 bases are a match to TRBD1. The sequenced material came from blood. CDR3 residues: CASSSTGGALNEQFF. The CDR3 DNA sequence: TGTGCCAGCAGCTCGACAGGGGGCGCTTTGAATGAGCAGTTCTTC.